This TCR beta chain was captured in a study of T cell responses to AZD1222 COVID-19 vaccine. A note on this clone: Its target is unknown.

The protocol was immunoSEQ multiplex PCR, while the TCRdb copy is restricted to in-frame clones and leaves out a portion. Counted here are 90,000 to 120,000 clones, about 90% occurring once; the ten biggest clones make up about 6.8%. Second-dose intervals near 4 or 12 weeks were combined. Study results and limitations: Unmutated variant regions are reportedly the target of nearly half of TCRs that are spike-specific. Only 5 or 6 people who got AZD1222 tested seropositive at baseline. Most donors were white British, females outnumbered males, and clonal diversity was possibly underestimated.

The CDR3 length is 14 residues. The material sequenced was peripheral blood, taken 28 days after the second AZD1222 dose. The sequence came from an adult who received the AZD1222 COVID-19 vaccine. J is TRBJ1-1 and V is TRBV21-1. TRBV21-1 is given as a pseudogene. The CDR3 DNA is TGTGCCAGCAGCATACACGGGGCAAACACTGAAGCTTTCTTT. It yields the protein CASSIHGANTEAFF.